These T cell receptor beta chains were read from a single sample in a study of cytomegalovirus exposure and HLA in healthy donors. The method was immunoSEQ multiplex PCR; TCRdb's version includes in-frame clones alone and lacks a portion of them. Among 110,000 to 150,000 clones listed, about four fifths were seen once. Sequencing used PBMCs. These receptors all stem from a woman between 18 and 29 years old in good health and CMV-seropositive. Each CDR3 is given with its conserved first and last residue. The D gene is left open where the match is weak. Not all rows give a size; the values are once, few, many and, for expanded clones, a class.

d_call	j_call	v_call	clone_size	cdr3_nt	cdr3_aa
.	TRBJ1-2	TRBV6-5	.	TGTGCCAGCAACCGGGACAAGACTAACTATGGCTACACCTTC	CASNRDKTNYGYTF
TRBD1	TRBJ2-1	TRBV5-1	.	TGCGCCAGCAACCTCGGGACAGTGTCCTACAATGAGCAGTTCTTC	CASNLGTVSYNEQFF
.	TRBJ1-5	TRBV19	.	TGTGCCAGTAGTATGAGGAGGGGTATGAGCAATCAGCCCCAGCATTTT	CASSMRRGMSNQPQHF
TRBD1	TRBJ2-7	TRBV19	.	TGTGCCAGTAGTATGGAGGCAGGGGGTCGCTACGAGCAGTACTTC	CASSMEAGGRYEQYF
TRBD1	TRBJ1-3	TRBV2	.	TGTGCCAGCAGCCGGGACAGGGTTGGAAACACCATATATTTT	CASSRDRVGNTIYF
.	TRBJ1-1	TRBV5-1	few	TGCGCCAGCAGCCCGGCTACAGACATGAACACTGAAGCTTTCTTT	CASSPATDMNTEAFF
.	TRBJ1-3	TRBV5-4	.	TGTGCCAGCAGCATGACAGCTGGAAACACCATATATTTT	CASSMTAGNTIYF
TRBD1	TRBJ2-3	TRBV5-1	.	TGCGCCAGCAGCTTGGGGGGACAGGGAACAGATACGCAGTATTTT	CASSLGGQGTDTQYF
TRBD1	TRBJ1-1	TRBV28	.	TGTGCCAGCACCCTCAGGGGGCCCACTGAAGCTTTCTTT	CASTLRGPTEAFF
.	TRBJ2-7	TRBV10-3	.	TGTGCCATCAGTCGGACTGATTCCTACGAGCAGTACTTC	CAISRTDSYEQYF
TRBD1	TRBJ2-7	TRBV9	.	TGTGCCAGCAGCGTAGCTATTACGACAGGGGTTGTCCACGAGCAGTACTTC	CASSVAITTGVVHEQYF
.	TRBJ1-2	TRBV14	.	TGTGCCAGCAGCCAAGTGCGGGGTGACGGCTACACCTTC	CASSQVRGDGYTF
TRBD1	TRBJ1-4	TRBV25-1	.	TGTGCCAGCAGTGAACAACGACAGGGGAGGGAAGAACTGTTTTTT	CASSEQRQGREELFF
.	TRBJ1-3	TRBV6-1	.	TGTGCCAGCAGTGAAGACCGAGGGAATGGAAACACCATATATTTT	CASSEDRGNGNTIYF
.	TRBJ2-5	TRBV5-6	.	TGTGCCAGCAGCTTGCCAGCTGAGGTAGAGACCCAGTACTTC	CASSLPAEVETQYF
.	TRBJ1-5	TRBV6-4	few	TGTGCCAGCAGTCTAAGTAGCAATCAGCCCCAGCATTTT	CASSLSSNQPQHF
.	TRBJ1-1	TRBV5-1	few	TGCGCCAGCAGCTTGCCTAGGAACGACCGGAGAGCTGAAGCTTTCTTT	CASSLPRNDRRAEAFF
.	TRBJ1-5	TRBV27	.	TGTGCCAGCAGTTTGACAGGTCTTAATCAGCCCCAGCATTTT	CASSLTGLNQPQHF
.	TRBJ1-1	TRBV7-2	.	TGTGCCAGCAGTAGAAGCAGCCTATTGGGCGCTGAAGCTTTCTTT	CASSRSSLLGAEAFF
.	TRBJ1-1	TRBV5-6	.	TGTGCCAGCAGCTTGGCGACAGCGGGGACTGAAGCTTTCTTT	CASSLATAGTEAFF
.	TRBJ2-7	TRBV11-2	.	TGTGCCAGCAGCTTAGGGCAGGGTGGTTACGAGCAGTACTTC	CASSLGQGGYEQYF
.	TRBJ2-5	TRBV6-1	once	TGTGCCAGCAGTATACGGGGGGCCCATCAAGAGACCCAGTACTTC	CASSIRGAHQETQYF
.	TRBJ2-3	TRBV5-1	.	TGCGCCAGCAGCATCTGGACGGCGGGCAGCACAGATACGCAGTATTTT	CASSIWTAGSTDTQYF
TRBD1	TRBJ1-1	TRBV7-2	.	TGTGCCAGCAGCCCTGCCCAGGGGGAGGTCAGTGAAGCTTTCTTT	CASSPAQGEVSEAFF
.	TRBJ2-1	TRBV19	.	TGTGCCAGTAGGATTGACAGAAGCTCCTACAATGAGCAGTTCTTC	CASRIDRSSYNEQFF
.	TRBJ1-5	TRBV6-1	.	TGTGCCAGCAGTGGACGTGGAGGGCAGGGTAGGTCTCAGCCCCAGCATTTT	CASSGRGGQGRSQPQHF
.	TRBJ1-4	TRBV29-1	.	TGCAGCGTTGTGGTGGGGGGTGAAAAACTGTTTTTT	CSVVVGGEKLFF
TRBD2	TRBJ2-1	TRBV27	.	TGTGCCAGCATATTTAGCGGGGGGGCAGGTCGAAATGAGCAGTTCTTC	CASIFSGGAGRNEQFF
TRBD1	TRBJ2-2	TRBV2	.	TGTGCCAGCAGTGGGGGGATAGGACAGGGAGTCGGGGAGCTGTTTTTT	CASSGGIGQGVGELFF
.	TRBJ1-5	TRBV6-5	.	TGTGCCAGCAGTACATCATATAGCAATCAGCCCCAGCATTTT	CASSTSYSNQPQHF
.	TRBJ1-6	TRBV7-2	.	TGTGCCAGCAGCTTAGAGGACAGTAGGCCACCCCTCCACTTT	CASSLEDSRPPLHF
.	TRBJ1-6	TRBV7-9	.	TGTGCCAGCAGCTCGACGAACAGGAATTCACCCCTCCACTTT	CASSSTNRNSPLHF
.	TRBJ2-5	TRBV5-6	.	TGTGCCAGCAGCTTGATTAGGGGTGAGCAGTACTTC	CASSLIRGEQYF
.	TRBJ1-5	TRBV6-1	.	TGTGCCAGCAGTGAAGCGGGGACACAGAATCAGCCCCAGCATTTT	CASSEAGTQNQPQHF
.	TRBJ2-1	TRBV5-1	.	TGCGCCAGCAGTCTCGACAGGAGCTCCTACAATGAGCAGTTCTTC	CASSLDRSSYNEQFF
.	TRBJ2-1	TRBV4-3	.	TGCGCCAGCAGCCAAGATCTTAGTGCACTGAGGAATGAGCAGTTCTTC	CASSQDLSALRNEQFF
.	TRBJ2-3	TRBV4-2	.	TGTGCCAGCAGCCAGTACACAGATACGCAGTATTTT	CASSQYTDTQYF
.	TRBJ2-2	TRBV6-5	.	TGTGCCAGCAGTTACTCGAATCGGGTCACCGGGGAGCTGTTTTTT	CASSYSNRVTGELFF
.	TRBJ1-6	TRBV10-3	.	TGTGCCATCAGTGAGGTTGGGAGGGATAGTAATTCACCCCTCCACTTT	CAISEVGRDSNSPLHF
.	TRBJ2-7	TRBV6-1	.	TGTGCCAGCAGTGAAGCGCGCCCCGAGCAGTACTTC	CASSEARPEQYF
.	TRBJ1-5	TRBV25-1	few	TGTGCCAGCAGTGTTCGGGGGATTAGCAATCAGCCCCAGCATTTT	CASSVRGISNQPQHF
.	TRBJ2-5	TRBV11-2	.	TGTGCCAGCAGCTCAGAGGGCTTATTCTCTGAGACCCAGTACTTC	CASSSEGLFSETQYF
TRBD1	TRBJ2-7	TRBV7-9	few	TGTGCCAGCAGCCCCAGGGGGATTTACTACGAGCAGTACTTC	CASSPRGIYYEQYF
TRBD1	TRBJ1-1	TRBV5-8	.	TGTGCCAGCAGCGCCAGGGGGCGCCTGAACACTGAAGCTTTCTTT	CASSARGRLNTEAFF
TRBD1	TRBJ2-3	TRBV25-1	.	TGTGCCAGCAGTGAAACAGGGGGCACAGATACGCAGTATTTT	CASSETGGTDTQYF
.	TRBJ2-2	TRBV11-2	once	TGTGCCAGCAGGTTCAGCGGTGTCACCGGGGAGCTGTTTTTT	CASRFSGVTGELFF
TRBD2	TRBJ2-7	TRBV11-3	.	TGTGCCAGCAGTCCGGGGGGATCCTACGAGCAGTACTTC	CASSPGGSYEQYF
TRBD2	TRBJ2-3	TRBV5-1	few	TGCGCCAGCAGCTGGCCGGACAGCGGGGGGGTACCCTTTATGACAGATACGCAGTATTTT	CASSWPDSGGVPFMTDTQYF
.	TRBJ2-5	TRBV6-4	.	TGTGCCAGCAGTGAGACACCTCAAGAGACCCAGTACTTC	CASSETPQETQYF
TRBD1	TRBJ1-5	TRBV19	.	TGTGCCAGTAGACAGACAGGGGACGGGCAGCCCCAGCATTTT	CASRQTGDGQPQHF
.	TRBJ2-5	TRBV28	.	TGTGCCAGCAGTTTACCTCCGGGACACCCGCTTCTACACCAAGAGACCCAGTACTTC	CASSLPPGHPLLHQETQYF
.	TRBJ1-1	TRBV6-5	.	TGTGCCAGCAGTTACTCGAGGGCGACTGAAGCTTTCTTT	CASSYSRATEAFF
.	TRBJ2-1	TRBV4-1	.	TGCGCCAGCAGCCACCCGGACAGGGAGGGTCATGAGCAGTTCTTC	CASSHPDREGHEQFF
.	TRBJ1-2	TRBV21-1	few	TGTGCCAGCAGCAAATATGGTACAGAAAGTGGTGGCAGGCCTCTCTACTACACCTTC	CASSKYGTESGGRPLYYTF
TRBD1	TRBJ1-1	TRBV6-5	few	TGTGCCTCCACAGGGGCGAACACTGAAGCTTTCTTT	CASTGANTEAFF
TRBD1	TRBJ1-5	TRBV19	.	TGTGCCAGCGACAGGGGCTTTCAGCCCCAGCATTTT	CASDRGFQPQHF
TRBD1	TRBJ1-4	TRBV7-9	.	TGTGCCAGCAGCCTACGAGGGGGCGGGATGACGTTT	CASSLRGGGMTF